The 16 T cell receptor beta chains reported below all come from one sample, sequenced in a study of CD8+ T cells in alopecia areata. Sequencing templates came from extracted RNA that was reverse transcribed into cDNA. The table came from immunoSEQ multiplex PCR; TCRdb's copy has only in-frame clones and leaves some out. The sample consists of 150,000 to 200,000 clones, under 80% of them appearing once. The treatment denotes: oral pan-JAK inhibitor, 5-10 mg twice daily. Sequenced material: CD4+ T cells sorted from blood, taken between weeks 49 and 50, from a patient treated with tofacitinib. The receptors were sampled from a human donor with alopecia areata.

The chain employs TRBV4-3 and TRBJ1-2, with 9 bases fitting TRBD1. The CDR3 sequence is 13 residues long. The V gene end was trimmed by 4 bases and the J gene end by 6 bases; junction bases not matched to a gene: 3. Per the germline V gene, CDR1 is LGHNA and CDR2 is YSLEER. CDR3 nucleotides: TGCGCCAGCAGCCCCCGGACAGGGGATGGCTACACCTTC. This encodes CASSPRTGDGYTF.

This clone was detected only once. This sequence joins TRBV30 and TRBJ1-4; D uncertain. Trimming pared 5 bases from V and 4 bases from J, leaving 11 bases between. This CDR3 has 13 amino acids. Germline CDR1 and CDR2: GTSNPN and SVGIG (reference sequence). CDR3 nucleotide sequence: TGTGCCTGGGCGCCCGGGAATAATGAAAAACTGTTTTTT. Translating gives CAWAPGNNEKLFF.

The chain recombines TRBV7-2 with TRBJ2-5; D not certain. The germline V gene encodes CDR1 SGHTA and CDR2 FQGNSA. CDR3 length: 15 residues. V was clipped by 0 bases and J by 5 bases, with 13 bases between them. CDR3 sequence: CASSLALGPRETQYF. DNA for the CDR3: TGTGCCAGCAGCTTAGCGCTGGGCCCGCGGGAGACCCAGTACTTC.

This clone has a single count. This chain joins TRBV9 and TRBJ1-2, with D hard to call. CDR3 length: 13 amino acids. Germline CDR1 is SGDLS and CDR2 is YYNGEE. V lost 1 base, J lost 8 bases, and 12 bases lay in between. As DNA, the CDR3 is TGTGCCAGCAGCGTAATCGTTGGGAGCGGCTACACCTTC. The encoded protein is CASSVIVGSGYTF.

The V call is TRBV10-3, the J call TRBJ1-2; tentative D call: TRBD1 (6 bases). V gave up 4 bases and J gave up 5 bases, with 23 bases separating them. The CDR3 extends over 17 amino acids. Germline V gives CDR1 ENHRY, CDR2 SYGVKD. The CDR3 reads CAISADAQGQRKYGYTF. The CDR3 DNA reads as TGTGCCATCAGTGCCGACGCCCAAGGACAGAGGAAATATGGCTACACCTTC.

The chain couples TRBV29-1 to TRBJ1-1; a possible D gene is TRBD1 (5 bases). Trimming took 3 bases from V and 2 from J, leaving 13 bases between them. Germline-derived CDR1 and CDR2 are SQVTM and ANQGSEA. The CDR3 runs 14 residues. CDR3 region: CSVEGVRVNTEAFF. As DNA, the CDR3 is TGCAGCGTTGAGGGGGTAAGAGTTAACACTGAAGCTTTCTTT. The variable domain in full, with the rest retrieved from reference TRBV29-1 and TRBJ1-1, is SAVISQKPSRDICQRGTSLTIQCQVDSQVTMMFWYRQQPGQSLTLIATANQGSEATYESGFVIDKFPISRPNLTFSTLTVSNMSPEDSSIYLCSVEGVRVNTEAFFGQGTRLTVV.

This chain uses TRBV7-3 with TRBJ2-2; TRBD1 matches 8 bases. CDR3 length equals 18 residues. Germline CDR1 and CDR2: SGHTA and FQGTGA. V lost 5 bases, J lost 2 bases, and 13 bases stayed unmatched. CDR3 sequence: CASSVLPPGQANTGELFF. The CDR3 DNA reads TGTGCCAGCAGCGTCCTTCCTCCGGGACAGGCTAACACCGGGGAGCTGTTTTTT.

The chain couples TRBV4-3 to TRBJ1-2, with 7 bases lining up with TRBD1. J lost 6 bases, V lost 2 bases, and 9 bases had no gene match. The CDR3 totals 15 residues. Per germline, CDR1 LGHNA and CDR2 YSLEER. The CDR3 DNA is TGCGCCAGCAGCCAAACCGCCGGGACAGTGCATGGCTACACCTTC. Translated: CASSQTAGTVHGYTF.

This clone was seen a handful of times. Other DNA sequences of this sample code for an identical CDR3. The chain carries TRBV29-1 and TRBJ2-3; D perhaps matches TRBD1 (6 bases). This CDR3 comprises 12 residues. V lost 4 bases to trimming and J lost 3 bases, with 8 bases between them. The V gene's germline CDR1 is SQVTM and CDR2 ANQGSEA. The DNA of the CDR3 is TGCAGCGTTGTACAGGGAACAGATACGCAGTATTTT. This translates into CSVVQGTDTQYF.

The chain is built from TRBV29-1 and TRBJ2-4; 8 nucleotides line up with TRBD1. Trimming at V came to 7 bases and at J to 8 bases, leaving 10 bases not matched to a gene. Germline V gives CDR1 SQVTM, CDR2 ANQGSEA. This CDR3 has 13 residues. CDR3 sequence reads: CSATRQGMDIQYF. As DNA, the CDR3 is TGCAGCGCCACGCGACAGGGGATGGACATTCAGTACTTC.

As DNA, the CDR3 is TGTGCCCTGGGGCAGGGAGGAGCCTACACCTTC. Amino acids: CALGQGGAYTF. J is TRBJ1-2 and V is TRBV30; possible D gene TRBD1, 5 bases. This CDR3 comprises 11 residues. The germline V and J ends were trimmed by 8 bases and 10 bases, with 17 bases remaining between them. Per germline, CDR1 GTSNPN and CDR2 SVGIG (reference sequence).

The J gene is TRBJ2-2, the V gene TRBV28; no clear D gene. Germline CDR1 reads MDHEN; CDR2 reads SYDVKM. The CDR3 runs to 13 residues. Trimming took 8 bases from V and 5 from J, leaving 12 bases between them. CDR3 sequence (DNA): TGTGCCAGCCTGGGCGGCTGGACCGGGGAGCTGTTTTTT. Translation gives CASLGGWTGELFF.

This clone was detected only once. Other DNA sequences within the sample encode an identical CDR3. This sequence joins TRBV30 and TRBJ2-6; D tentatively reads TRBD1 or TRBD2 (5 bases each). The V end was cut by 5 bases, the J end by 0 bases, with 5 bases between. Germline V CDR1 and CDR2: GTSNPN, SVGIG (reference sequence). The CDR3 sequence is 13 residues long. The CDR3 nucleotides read TGTGCCTGGGGGACCTCTGGGGCCAACGTCCTGACTTTC. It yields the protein CAWGTSGANVLTF.

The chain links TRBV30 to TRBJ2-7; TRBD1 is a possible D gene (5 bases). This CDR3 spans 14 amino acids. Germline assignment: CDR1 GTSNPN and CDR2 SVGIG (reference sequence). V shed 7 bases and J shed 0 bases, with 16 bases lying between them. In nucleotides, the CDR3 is TGTGCCTTAACTGGGGCAGCCCGCTCCTACGAGCAGTACTTC. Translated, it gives CALTGAARSYEQYF.

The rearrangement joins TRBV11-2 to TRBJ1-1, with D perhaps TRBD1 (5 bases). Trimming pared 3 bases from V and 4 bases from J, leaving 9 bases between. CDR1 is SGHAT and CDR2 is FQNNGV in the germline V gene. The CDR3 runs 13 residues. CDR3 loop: CASSLGVSTEAFF. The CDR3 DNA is TGTGCCAGCAGCTTGGGGGTGTCCACTGAAGCTTTCTTT. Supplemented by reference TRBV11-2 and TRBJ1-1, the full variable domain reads EAGVAQSPRYKIIEKRQSVAFWCNPISGHATLYWYQQILGQGPKLLIQFQNNGVVDDSQLPKDRFSAERLKGVDSTLKIQPAKLEDSAVYLCASSLGVSTEAFFGQGTRLTVV.

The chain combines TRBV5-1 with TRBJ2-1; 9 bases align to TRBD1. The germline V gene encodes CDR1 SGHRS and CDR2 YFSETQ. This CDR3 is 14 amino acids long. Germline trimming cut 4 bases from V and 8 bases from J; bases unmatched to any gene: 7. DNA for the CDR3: TGCGCCAGCAGCGCGGGACAGGGTGTGGATGAGCAGTTCTTC. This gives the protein CASSAGQGVDEQFF.